Shown below are 8 T cell receptor beta chains from a single sample sequenced in a study of control samples from healthy donors and cancer patients. Sequenced by immunoSEQ multiplex PCR; TCRdb stores in-frame clones only, minus some. The data hold 250,000 to 300,000 clones, with roughly 80% observed a single time. Sequencing was carried out using PBMCs. Every receptor here comes from a woman aged 55-70 years with lung cancer.

This clone came up a few times. Other DNA sequences of this sample code for an identical CDR3. The rearrangement joins TRBV5-6 to TRBJ1-4, with D uncertain. This CDR3 is built from 14 residues. Trimming left V 1 base short and J 0 bases short, with 4 bases between. Germline lookup yields CDR1 SGHDT and CDR2 YYEEEE. The CDR3 loop reads CASSLIATNEKLFF. In DNA form, the CDR3 reads TGTGCCAGCAGCTTGATTGCAACTAATGAAAAACTGTTTTTT.

The V call is TRBV6-5, the J call TRBJ2-7; 10 bases fit TRBD1. In germline, CDR1 is MNHEY, CDR2 SVGAGI. The CDR3 length is 15 residues. The ends lost 6 bases at V and 3 bases at J; junction bases unmatched: 8. CDR3 coding DNA: TGTGCCAGCAGACCTACGGGGGACAGGGGCTACGAGCAGTACTTC. It translates to CASRPTGDRGYEQYF.

V is TRBV5-1 and J is TRBJ1-1, with 7 positions matching TRBD1. This CDR3 has 14 residues. Germline lookup yields CDR1 SGHRS and CDR2 YFSETQ. The J segment lost 4 bases and the V segment lost 0 bases, leaving 3 bases of the junction unmatched. The chain's CDR3 is CASSLGQGTTEAFF. In nucleotides, the CDR3 is TGCGCCAGCAGCTTGGGACAGGGAACCACTGAAGCTTTCTTT.

In DNA form, the CDR3 reads TGTGCCAGCACCCCTTCAGGGGGGGGTATGAACACTGAAGCTTTCTTT. It is translated as CASTPSGGGMNTEAFF. The chain recombines TRBV5-4 with TRBJ1-1, with 7 bases aligning to TRBD1. V lost 6 bases to trimming and J lost 0 bases; unmatched junction nucleotides: 11. CDR3 length: 16 amino acids. CDR1 and CDR2 from the germline V gene are SGHNT and YYREEE (reference sequence).

V is TRBV6-6 and J is TRBJ1-4; 8 bases align to TRBD1. The trim removed 2 bases at V and 6 bases at J, leaving 8 bases unmatched. Germline V CDR1 and CDR2: MNHNY, SVGAGI (reference sequence). The CDR3 is 16 amino acids. The CDR3 nucleotides are TGTGCCAGCAGTTACGGAGACAGGGGATGGGATGAAAAACTGTTTTTT. It specifies CASSYGDRGWDEKLFF.

The chain recombines TRBV5-1 with TRBJ2-1; maybe TRBD1 (7 bases). Per the germline V gene, CDR1 is SGHRS and CDR2 is YFSETQ. The germline V and J ends were trimmed by 5 bases and 2 bases, with 17 bases remaining between them. The CDR3 is 16 residues long. This CDR3 reads CASRPPGGNTYNEQFF. DNA for the CDR3: TGCGCCAGCAGACCCCCAGGGGGGAATACCTACAATGAGCAGTTCTTC.

This rearrangement joins TRBV4-1 to TRBJ2-7; D is possibly TRBD1 (5 bases). Germline V lookup: CDR1 MGHRA, CDR2 YSYEKL. The CDR3 has 14 residues. Trimming removed 0 bases at V and 3 bases at J, with 9 bases between. This CDR3 is CASSQDATDYEQYF. DNA for the CDR3: TGCGCCAGCAGCCAAGATGCGACAGACTACGAGCAGTACTTC.

V gene TRBV19 combines with J gene TRBJ1-5; 7 nucleotides align to TRBD1. This CDR3 has 15 residues. Germline lookup yields CDR1 LNHDA and CDR2 SQIVND (reference sequence). Unmatched junction bases numbered 9, after V lost 7 bases and J lost 3 bases. CDR3 in DNA: TGTGCCAGTACCCTAGGCACAGGGGTCAATCAGCCCCAGCATTTT. Protein product: CASTLGTGVNQPQHF.